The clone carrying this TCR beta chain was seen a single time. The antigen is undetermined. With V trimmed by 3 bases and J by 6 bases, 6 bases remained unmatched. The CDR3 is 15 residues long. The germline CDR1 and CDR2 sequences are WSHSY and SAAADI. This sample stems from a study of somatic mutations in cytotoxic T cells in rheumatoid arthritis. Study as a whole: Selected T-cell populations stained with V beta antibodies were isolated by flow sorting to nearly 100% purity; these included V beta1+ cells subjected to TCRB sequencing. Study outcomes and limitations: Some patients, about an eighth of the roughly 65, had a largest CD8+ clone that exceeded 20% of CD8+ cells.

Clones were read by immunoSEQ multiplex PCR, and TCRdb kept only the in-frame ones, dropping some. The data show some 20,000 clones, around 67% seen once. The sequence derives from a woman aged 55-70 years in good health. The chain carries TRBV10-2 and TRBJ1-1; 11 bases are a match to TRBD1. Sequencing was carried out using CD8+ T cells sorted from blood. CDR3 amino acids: CASSDSGTGGAEAFF. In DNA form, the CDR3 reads TGCGCCAGCAGTGATTCCGGGACAGGGGGGGCTGAAGCTTTCTTT.